The clone carrying this TCR beta chain showed up many times. The V segment lost 3 bases and the J segment 4 bases; nucleotides outside the gene matches: 3. This CDR3 comprises 14 residues. In germline, CDR1 is MDHEN, CDR2 SYDVKM. The source of the sample is a study of CD8 T cells in ankylosing spondylitis. Scientists made TCR beta libraries using quantitative 5'-RACE with molecular barcodes. TCRdb passed the 5' RACE reads through MiXCR, listing each CDR3 protein once. Seen here are a few hundred thousand distinct CDR3 sequences, roughly 12% observed once, and the top ten hold more than 7%. The source of this sequence is a female donor with ankylosing spondylitis or in good health (not recorded which). The sample consisted of blood, either unsorted or a sorted T cell fraction (not recorded which). This chain uses TRBV28 with TRBJ2-1, with TRBD1 identical over 7 bases. DNA of the CDR3: TGTGCCAGCAGTTTTACAGGGGCGTACAATGAGCAGTTCTTC. Translating gives CASSFTGAYNEQFF. The variable domain in full, completed from reference TRBV28 and TRBJ2-1, reads DVKVTQSSRYLVKRTGEKVFLECVQDMDHENMFWYRQDPGLGLRLIYFSYDVKMKEKGDIPEGYSVSREKKERFSLILESASTNQTSMYLCASSFTGAYNEQFFGPGTRLTVL.